The rows below give T cell receptor beta chains drawn from one sample of a study of blood T cells in healthy people across ages. TCRdb re-derived calls from the 5' RACE reads in MiXCR, one entry per CDR3 protein. The data show about 1.8 million distinct CDR3 sequences, 49% seen once. Sequenced sample: blood. Receptors were obtained from a woman between 40 and 55 years old in good health. Both conserved end residues are part of each CDR3. D genes are given only for firm matches. Rows give clone size only sometimes, using once, few, many, or a class for an expanded clone.

V gene	clone size	J gene	D gene	CDR3 DNA	CDR3 protein
TRBV6-6	NA	TRBJ2-3	NA	TGTGCCAGCAGTTACGCAGGTCCAGCAGATACGCAGTATTTT	CASSYAGPADTQYF
TRBV4-3	NA	TRBJ2-7	NA	TGCGCCAGCAGCCACTCAAAGGACGGACGACTCGACTACGAGCAGTACTTC	CASSHSKDGRLDYEQYF
TRBV7-2	few	TRBJ2-7	TRBD1	TGTGCCAGCACCCTCCCGGGACAGTTCCTACGGTGGTACTTC	CASTLPGQFLRWYF
TRBV28	NA	TRBJ2-7	NA	TGTGCCAGCAGTTTAGCTGGACCGGGGAACTACGAGCAGTACTTC	CASSLAGPGNYEQYF
TRBV29-1	NA	TRBJ2-1	NA	TGCAGCGTTGAGCCCACCCGCTCCTACAATGAGCAGTTCTTC	CSVEPTRSYNEQFF
TRBV13	few	TRBJ2-4	TRBD2	TGTGCCAGCAGCTCCCGGGAGGGGAACAAAAACATTCAGTACTTC	CASSSREGNKNIQYF
TRBV6-2/TRBV6-3	NA	TRBJ2-3	NA	TGTGCCAGCAGTTACCTCATCGGAGGGGGTTTAGATACGCAGTATTTT	CASSYLIGGGLDTQYF
TRBV28	many	TRBJ2-7	NA	TGTGCCAGCAGTTCCGGGACGGTCTCCTACGAGCAGTACTTC	CASSSGTVSYEQYF
TRBV12-3/TRBV12-4	few	TRBJ2-5	TRBD2	TGTGCCAGCAGCCTCCAGGGACTAGCCGAAGAGACCCAGTACTTC	CASSLQGLAEETQYF
TRBV20-1	NA	TRBJ2-1	NA	TGCAGTGCTTTTTCTCCGGGACAAGAGGGCTACAATGAGCAGTTCTTC	CSAFSPGQEGYNEQFF
TRBV7-2	NA	TRBJ2-5	NA	TGTGCCAGCAGCTTAGGGTCGGGGTTTTACAATGAGCAGTACTTC	CASSLGSGFYNEQYF
TRBV20-1	few	TRBJ2-4	TRBD2	TGCAGTGCTAGAGTGGCTAGCGGCCCTAGTGAGACCAAAAACATTCAGTACTTC	CSARVASGPSETKNIQYF
TRBV29-1	NA	TRBJ2-2	NA	TGCAGCGTTGGGGGGGTCACCGGGGAGCTGTTTTTT	CSVGGVTGELFF
TRBV29-1	NA	TRBJ2-5	NA	TGCAGCGTTGATCGCAGGGTCGCACGAGAGACCCAGTACTTC	CSVDRRVARETQYF
TRBV4-2	NA	TRBJ2-1	NA	TGTGCCAGCAGCCAGACTAGAGACTACAATGAGCAGTTCTTC	CASSQTRDYNEQFF
TRBV7-9	NA	TRBJ2-4	TRBD1	TGTGCCAGCAGCGCTCCTCCTGGGACAGGGATTCTCAAAAACATTCAGTACTTC	CASSAPPGTGILKNIQYF